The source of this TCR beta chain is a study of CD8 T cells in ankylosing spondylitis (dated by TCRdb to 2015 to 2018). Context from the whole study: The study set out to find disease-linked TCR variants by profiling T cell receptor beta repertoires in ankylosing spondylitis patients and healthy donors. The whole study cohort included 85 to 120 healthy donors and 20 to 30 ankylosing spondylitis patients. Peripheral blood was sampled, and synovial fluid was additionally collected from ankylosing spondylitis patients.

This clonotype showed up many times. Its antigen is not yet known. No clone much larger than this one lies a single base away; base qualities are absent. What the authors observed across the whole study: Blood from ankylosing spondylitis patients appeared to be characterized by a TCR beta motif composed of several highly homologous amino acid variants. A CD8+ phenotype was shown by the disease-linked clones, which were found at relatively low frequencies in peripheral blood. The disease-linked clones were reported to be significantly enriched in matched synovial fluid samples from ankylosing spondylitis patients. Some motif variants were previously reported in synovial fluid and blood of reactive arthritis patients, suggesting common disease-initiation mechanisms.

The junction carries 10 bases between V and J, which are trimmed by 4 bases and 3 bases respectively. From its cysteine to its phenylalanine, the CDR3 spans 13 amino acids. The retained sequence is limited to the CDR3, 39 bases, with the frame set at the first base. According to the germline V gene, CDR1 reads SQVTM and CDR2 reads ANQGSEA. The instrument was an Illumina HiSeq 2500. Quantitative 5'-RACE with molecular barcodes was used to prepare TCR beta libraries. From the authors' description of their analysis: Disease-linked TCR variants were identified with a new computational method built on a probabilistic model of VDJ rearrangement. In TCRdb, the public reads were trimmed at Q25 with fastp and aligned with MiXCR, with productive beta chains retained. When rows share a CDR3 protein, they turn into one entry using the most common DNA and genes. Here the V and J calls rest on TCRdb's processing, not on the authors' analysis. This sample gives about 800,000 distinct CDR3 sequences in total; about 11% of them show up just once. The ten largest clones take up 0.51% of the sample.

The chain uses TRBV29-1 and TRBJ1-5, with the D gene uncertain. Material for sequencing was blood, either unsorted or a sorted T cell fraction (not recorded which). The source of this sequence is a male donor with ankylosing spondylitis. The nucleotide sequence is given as TGCAGCGTTGTGGAGCAGAACAATCAGCCCCAGCATTTT. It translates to CSVVEQNNQPQHF.